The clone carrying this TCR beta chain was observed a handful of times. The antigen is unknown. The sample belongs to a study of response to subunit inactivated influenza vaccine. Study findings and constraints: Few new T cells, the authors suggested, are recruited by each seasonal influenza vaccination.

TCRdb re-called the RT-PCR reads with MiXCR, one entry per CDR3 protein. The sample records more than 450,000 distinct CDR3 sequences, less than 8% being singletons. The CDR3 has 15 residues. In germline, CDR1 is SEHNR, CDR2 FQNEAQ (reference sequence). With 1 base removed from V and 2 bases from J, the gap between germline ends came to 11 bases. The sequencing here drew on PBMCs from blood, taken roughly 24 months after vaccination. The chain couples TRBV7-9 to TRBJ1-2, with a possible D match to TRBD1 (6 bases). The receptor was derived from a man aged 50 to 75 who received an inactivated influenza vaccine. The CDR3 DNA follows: TGTGCCAGCAGCTTAGTTCCGGGGGCAAACTATGGCTACACCTTC. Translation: CASSLVPGANYGYTF.